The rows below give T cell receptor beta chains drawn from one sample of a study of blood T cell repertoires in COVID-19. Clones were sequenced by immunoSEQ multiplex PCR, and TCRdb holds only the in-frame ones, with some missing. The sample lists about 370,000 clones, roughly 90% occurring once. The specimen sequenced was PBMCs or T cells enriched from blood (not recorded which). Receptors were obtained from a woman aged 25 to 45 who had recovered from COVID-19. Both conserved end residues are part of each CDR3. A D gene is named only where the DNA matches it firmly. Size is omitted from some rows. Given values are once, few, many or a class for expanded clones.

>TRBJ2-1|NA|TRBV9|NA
CASSVLEINEQFF
TGTGCCAGCAGCGTGCTAGAAATAAATGAGCAGTTCTTC
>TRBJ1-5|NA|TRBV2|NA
CASCGRGLSNQPQHF
TGTGCCAGCTGCGGCAGGGGCCTTAGCAATCAGCCCCAGCATTTT
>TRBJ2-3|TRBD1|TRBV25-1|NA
CASRQRGGKGQLTDTQYF
TGTGCCAGCAGGCAGAGGGGCGGAAAGGGACAGCTCACAGATACGCAGTATTTT
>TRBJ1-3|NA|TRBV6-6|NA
CASSRQHSGNTIYF
TGTGCCAGCAGTAGACAGCACTCTGGAAACACCATATATTTT
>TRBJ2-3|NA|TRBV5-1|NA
CASSLGYTTDTQYF
TGCGCCAGCAGCTTGGGATATACTACAGATACGCAGTATTTT
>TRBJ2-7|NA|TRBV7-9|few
CASSLEQLSYEQYF
TGTGCCAGCAGCTTAGAACAGTTGTCCTACGAGCAGTACTTC
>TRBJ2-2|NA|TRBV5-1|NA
CASSSGTLNTGELFF
TGCGCCAGCAGCTCCGGGACACTAAACACCGGGGAGCTGTTTTTT
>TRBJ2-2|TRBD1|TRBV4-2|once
CASSRGQGESGELFF
TGTGCCAGCAGCCGGGGACAGGGGGAGTCCGGGGAGCTGTTTTTT
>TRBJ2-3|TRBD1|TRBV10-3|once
CAIDRDQNTDTQYF
TGTGCCATAGACAGGGACCAAAACACAGATACGCAGTATTTT
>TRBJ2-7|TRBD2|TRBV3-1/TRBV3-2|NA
CASSQTASGRPSYEQYF
TGTGCCAGCAGCCAGACGGCTAGCGGGAGACCCTCCTACGAGCAGTACTTC
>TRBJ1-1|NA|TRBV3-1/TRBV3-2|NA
CASSQDSSTGGQAFF
TGTGCCAGCAGCCAAGATTCTTCCACTGGGGGCCAAGCTTTCTTT
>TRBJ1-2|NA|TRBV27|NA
CASSLYRDGGYTF
TGTGCCAGCAGTTTATACAGGGACGGTGGCTACACCTTC
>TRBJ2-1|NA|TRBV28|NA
CASSLRRRSYNEQFF
TGTGCCAGCAGTTTGCGGAGAAGATCCTACAATGAGCAGTTCTTC
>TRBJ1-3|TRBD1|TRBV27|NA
CASRPQDRENTIYF
TGTGCCAGCAGACCTCAGGACAGGGAGAACACCATATATTTT
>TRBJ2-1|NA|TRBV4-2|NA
CASSQDGARYNEQFF
TGTGCCAGCAGCCAAGATGGAGCCCGCTACAATGAGCAGTTCTTC
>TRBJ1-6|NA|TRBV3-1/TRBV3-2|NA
CASSQTGTNSPLHF
TGTGCCAGCAGCCAAACAGGAACGAATTCACCCCTCCACTTT
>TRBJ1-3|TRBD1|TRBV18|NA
CASTDRGLGGSRIAGNTIYF
TGTGCCAGCACGGACAGGGGGCTAGGAGGTAGTCGCATCGCTGGAAACACCATATATTTT
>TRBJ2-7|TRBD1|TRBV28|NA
CASSSPGGVYEQYF
TGTGCCAGCAGTTCCCCAGGGGGCGTTTACGAGCAGTACTTC
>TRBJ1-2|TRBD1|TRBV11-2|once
CASSLAGTGDGYTF
TGTGCCAGCAGCTTAGCAGGGACAGGGGATGGCTACACCTTC
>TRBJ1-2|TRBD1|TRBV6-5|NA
CASSYRDGQEYGYTF
TGTGCCAGCAGTTACCGTGATGGACAGGAATATGGCTACACCTTC
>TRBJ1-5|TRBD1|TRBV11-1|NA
CASSLDRYQPQHF
TGTGCCAGCAGCTTGGACAGGTATCAGCCCCAGCATTTT
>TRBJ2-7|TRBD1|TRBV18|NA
CASSRRTGEAEQYF
TGTGCCAGCTCTCGGCGGACAGGGGAGGCCGAGCAGTACTTC
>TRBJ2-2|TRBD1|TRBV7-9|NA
CASRKNRGPNTGELFF
TGTGCCAGCAGAAAAAACAGGGGGCCGAACACCGGGGAGCTGTTTTTT
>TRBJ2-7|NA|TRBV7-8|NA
CASSPRTESSYEQYF
TGTGCCAGCAGCCCTCGGACAGAGAGCTCCTACGAGCAGTACTTC
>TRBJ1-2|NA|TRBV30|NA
CAWSGGRRGFGYTF
TGTGCCTGGAGTGGAGGGCGTCGAGGGTTTGGCTACACCTTC
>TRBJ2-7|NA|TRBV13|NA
CASSAPGFHEQYF
TGTGCCAGCAGCGCCCCAGGGTTCCACGAGCAGTACTTC
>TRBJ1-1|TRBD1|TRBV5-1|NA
CASSLEGANTEAFF
TGCGCCAGCAGCTTGGAGGGGGCTAACACTGAAGCTTTCTTT
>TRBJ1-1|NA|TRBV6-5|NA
CASSYFGAAFF
TGTGCCAGCAGTTATTTTGGAGCGGCTTTCTTT
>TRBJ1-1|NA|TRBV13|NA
CASSSIGQGFGTEAFF
TGTGCCAGCAGCTCGATAGGTCAGGGGTTTGGCACTGAAGCTTTCTTT
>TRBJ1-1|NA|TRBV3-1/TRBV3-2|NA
CASSQGSGATEAFF
TGTGCCAGCAGCCAAGGATCAGGGGCCACTGAAGCTTTCTTT
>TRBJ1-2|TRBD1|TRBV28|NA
CASRRTGGTSGYTF
TGTGCCAGCAGACGGACAGGGGGGACCTCTGGCTACACCTTC
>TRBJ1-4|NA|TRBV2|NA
CASKQEKLFF
TGTGCCAGCAAACAGGAAAAACTGTTTTTT
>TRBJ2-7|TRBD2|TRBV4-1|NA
CASSQAGSSGEQYF
TGCGCCAGCAGCCAAGCGGGTTCTAGCGGCGAGCAGTACTTC
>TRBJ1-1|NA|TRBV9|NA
CASSVSAQTLRTEAFF
TGTGCCAGCAGCGTATCTGCACAGACGTTGCGCACTGAAGCTTTCTTT
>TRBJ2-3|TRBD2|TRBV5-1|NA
CASSPPTSGVTTDTQYF
TGCGCCAGCAGCCCGCCAACTAGCGGGGTCACCACAGATACGCAGTATTTT
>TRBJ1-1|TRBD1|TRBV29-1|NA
CSVWDRGNTEAFF
TGCAGCGTCTGGGACAGGGGAAACACTGAAGCTTTCTTT
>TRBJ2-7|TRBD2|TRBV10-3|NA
CAISRGLAASYEQYF
TGTGCCATCTCCAGGGGACTAGCGGCCTCCTACGAGCAGTACTTC
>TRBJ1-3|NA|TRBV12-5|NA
CASGLVRGNTIYF
TGTGCTAGTGGTTTGGTACGGGGAAACACCATATATTTT
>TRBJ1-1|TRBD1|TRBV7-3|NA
CASSLTGQPETEAFF
TGTGCCAGCAGCTTAACGGGACAGCCAGAAACTGAAGCTTTCTTT
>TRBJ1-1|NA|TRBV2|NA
CASSEPQGSDTEAFF
TGTGCCAGCAGTGAACCCCAGGGGTCCGACACTGAAGCTTTCTTT
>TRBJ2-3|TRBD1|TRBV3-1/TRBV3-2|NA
CASSQEEWGQGDRLDTQYF
TGTGCCAGCAGCCAAGAGGAATGGGGACAGGGGGATCGGTTAGATACGCAGTATTTT
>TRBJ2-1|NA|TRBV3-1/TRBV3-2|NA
CASSIRLDYNEQFF
TGTGCCAGCAGCATCAGACTAGACTACAATGAGCAGTTCTTC
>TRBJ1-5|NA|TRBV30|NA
CAWSVRVWDQPQHF
TGTGCCTGGAGTGTACGGGTGTGGGATCAGCCCCAGCATTTT
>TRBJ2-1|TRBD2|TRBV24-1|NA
CATSDRTSGGYNEQFF
TGTGCCACCAGTGATCGAACTAGCGGGGGCTACAATGAGCAGTTCTTC
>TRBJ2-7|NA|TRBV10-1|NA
CASSETGTYEQYF
TGCGCCAGCAGTGAAACAGGGACCTACGAGCAGTACTTC
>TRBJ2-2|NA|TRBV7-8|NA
CASSPRETGELFF
TGTGCCAGCAGCCCGCGAGAAACCGGGGAGCTGTTTTTT
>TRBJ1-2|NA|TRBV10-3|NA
CAIASLEGVGGYTF
TGTGCCATCGCGAGCCTCGAGGGAGTTGGTGGCTACACCTTC
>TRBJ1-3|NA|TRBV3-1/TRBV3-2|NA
CASSQKTGYSGNTIYF
TGTGCCAGCAGCCAAAAGACAGGATACTCTGGAAACACCATATATTTT
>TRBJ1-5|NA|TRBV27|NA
CASRSRGFDSYYSNQPQHF
TGTGCCAGCAGAAGCAGGGGTTTCGATAGTTATTATAGCAATCAGCCCCAGCATTTT
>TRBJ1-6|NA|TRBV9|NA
CASSLRGEGGNNSPLHF
TGTGCCAGCAGCCTGCGGGGGGAGGGGGGAAATAATTCACCCCTCCACTTT